This is a list of T cell receptor beta chains from one sample in a study of cytomegalovirus exposure and HLA in healthy donors. TCRdb's copy holds only in-frame clones and misses some; the assay was immunoSEQ multiplex PCR. The sample holds 95,000 to 150,000 clones, less than 10% seen once. The sample taken for sequencing was PBMCs. All receptors derive from a woman aged 40 to 55 in good health and CMV-seropositive. CDR3s include the opening cysteine and the closing phenylalanine or tryptophan. D genes are given only for firm matches. Size tells how often a clone was seen (once, few, many) or the class of an expanded clone, and some rows leave it out.

DNA | CDR3 | V | size | J | D
TGCAGCGTTCAGACCCAGGGCGCTGGGGCCAACGTCCTGACTTTC | CSVQTQGAGANVLTF | TRBV29-1 | few | TRBJ2-6 | NA
TGTGCCAGCAGCTTAGTAGGGAGGGGACACAGCTCCTACAATGAGCAGTTCTTC | CASSLVGRGHSSYNEQFF | TRBV7-9 | NA | TRBJ2-1 | NA
TGTGCCTGGAGAAGAACAGGGGGTCGATACGAGCAGTACTTC | CAWRRTGGRYEQYF | TRBV30 | few | TRBJ2-7 | TRBD1
TGCGCCAGCAGCCGCGGGACAGTTAATGAAAAACTGTTTTTT | CASSRGTVNEKLFF | TRBV5-1 | few | TRBJ1-4 | TRBD1
TGCGCCAGCAGCTTAGTACAGGCGAACACTGAAGCTTTCTTT | CASSLVQANTEAFF | TRBV5-1 | few | TRBJ1-1 | NA
TGTGCCATCAGTCGGGACAGGGGTGACACTGAAGCTTTCTTT | CAISRDRGDTEAFF | TRBV10-3 | few | TRBJ1-1 | TRBD1
TGCGCCAGCAGCTCCGACAGGGACGAAGAGCAGCACTTC | CASSSDRDEEQHF | TRBV5-1 | NA | TRBJ2-7 | TRBD1
TGCGCCAGCAGTAGACGGACCGGAGGTGGCGGGGAGCTGTTTTTT | CASSRRTGGGGELFF | TRBV5-1 | NA | TRBJ2-2 | NA
TGCGCCAGCAGCTTGGCGCAGGGGGCTAGCGAGCAGTACTTC | CASSLAQGASEQYF | TRBV5-1 | few | TRBJ2-7 | TRBD1
TGTGCCAGCTCACCGGGACTAGGGGGGAACAATGAGCAGTTCTTC | CASSPGLGGNNEQFF | TRBV18 | few | TRBJ2-1 | TRBD2
TGTGCCAGCGGGGGCAGGGGGGCCGGTGAAAAACTGTTTTTT | CASGGRGAGEKLFF | TRBV6-5 | NA | TRBJ1-4 | TRBD1
TGTGCCAGTAGTAACGCCCCGACAGCTAGCGAATCACCCCTCCACTTT | CASSNAPTASESPLHF | TRBV19 | few | TRBJ1-6 | NA
TGTGCCAGTAGTATTCAACAGGGCACCTACGAGCAGTACTTC | CASSIQQGTYEQYF | TRBV19 | NA | TRBJ2-7 | NA
TGTGCCATCAGTGAGTCCGGCGGGGAGCTGTTTTTT | CAISESGGELFF | TRBV10-3 | few | TRBJ2-2 | NA
TGTGCCAGCAGGCCGTCCGGGACAGCTAGTTTTAATAACTATGGCTACACCTTC | CASRPSGTASFNNYGYTF | TRBV28 | NA | TRBJ1-2 | TRBD1
TGTGCCATCAGTGCTTCAGGGGCCACCTACGAGCAGTACTTC | CAISASGATYEQYF | TRBV10-3 | NA | TRBJ2-7 | NA
TGCGCCAGCAGCGACCGGGACAGGGTTGGGTCTGGCTACACCTTC | CASSDRDRVGSGYTF | TRBV5-1 | few | TRBJ1-2 | TRBD1
TGTGCCAGCAGTCCGGACGGGGGGGCCGCGGATACGCAGTATTTT | CASSPDGGAADTQYF | TRBV28 | NA | TRBJ2-3 | TRBD2
TGTGCCAGCAGCTTACAAGGGGCCAATGAGCAGTTCTTC | CASSLQGANEQFF | TRBV5-4 | few | TRBJ2-1 | NA
TGCGCCAGCAGCCGGGCGATTGGAATTAATGAAAAACTGTTTTTT | CASSRAIGINEKLFF | TRBV4-1 | NA | TRBJ1-4 | NA
TGTGCCTGGAGTGGACAGCGACGGGAGACCCAGTACTTC | CAWSGQRRETQYF | TRBV30 | NA | TRBJ2-5 | NA
TGTGCCAGCAGCGTAGGGGCAGGGCCTAATGAAAAACTGTTTTTT | CASSVGAGPNEKLFF | TRBV9 | few | TRBJ1-4 | NA
TGTGCCAGCGTGACAGGGAAGTTCGGCTATGGCTACACCTTC | CASVTGKFGYGYTF | TRBV2 | NA | TRBJ1-2 | TRBD1
TGTGCCAGCAGTACGACAGGGCGGGGGGTCGAGCAGTACTTC | CASSTTGRGVEQYF | TRBV6-5 | few | TRBJ2-7 | NA
TGCGCCAGCAGCTTAGCGGGGGGAAACACCGGGGAGCTGTTTTTT | CASSLAGGNTGELFF | TRBV5-1 | NA | TRBJ2-2 | TRBD2
TGCGCCAGCAGCTTGCCCGGGACAGGGGGCTGGCCCCTAAACATTCAGTACTTC | CASSLPGTGGWPLNIQYF | TRBV5-1 | NA | TRBJ2-4 | TRBD1
TGTGCCAGCAGCGTGGAGGAGGGATACACTGAAGCTTTCTTT | CASSVEEGYTEAFF | TRBV9 | NA | TRBJ1-1 | NA
TGTGCCAGCAGCTTAGCAGAGACAGGGCCCGGGGAGCTGTTTTTT | CASSLAETGPGELFF | TRBV7-9 | NA | TRBJ2-2 | TRBD1
TGCGCCAGCAGCCATCTAGCAGGTCGGGGAGACACTGAAGCTTTCTTT | CASSHLAGRGDTEAFF | TRBV5-1 | NA | TRBJ1-1 | NA
TGTGCCAGCTCACCTGAATCAGGGGTGCGGTATGGCTACACCTTC | CASSPESGVRYGYTF | TRBV18 | NA | TRBJ1-2 | NA
TGCGCCAGCAGCTTCCTACAGGGAAAGAAATTCGGTGAAGCTTTCTTT | CASSFLQGKKFGEAFF | TRBV5-1 | NA | TRBJ1-1 | NA
TGTGCCAGCAGCTTAGGGACAGCTGGAAACACCATATATTTT | CASSLGTAGNTIYF | TRBV11-3 | NA | TRBJ1-3 | NA
TGTGCCAGCAGCCTTCCCCGGTGGGACAGGAGGTATGGCTACACCTTC | CASSLPRWDRRYGYTF | TRBV5-4 | many | TRBJ1-2 | TRBD1
TGTGCCAGCAGTTTACGACAGGTGAGGTCCCTCCACTTT | CASSLRQVRSLHF | TRBV27 | few | TRBJ1-6 | NA
TGTGCCAGCGGCCCTGGACAGACAAATTCACCCCTCCACTTT | CASGPGQTNSPLHF | TRBV7-9 | NA | TRBJ1-6 | NA
TGCGCCAGCAGCTTGGAGGGGCCGATGAACACTGAAGCTTTCTTT | CASSLEGPMNTEAFF | TRBV5-1 | few | TRBJ1-1 | NA
TGTGCCAGCAGCTACCGGACAGGATCCTACAATGAGCAGTTCTTC | CASSYRTGSYNEQFF | TRBV5-6 | few | TRBJ2-1 | TRBD1
TGTGCCAGCAGCTCTCGACAGGGGAGGAGTGAAAAACTGTTTTTT | CASSSRQGRSEKLFF | TRBV6-5 | few | TRBJ1-4 | TRBD1
TGTGCCAGCAGCTTTACTCCAAAGCCCTACGAGCAGTACTTC | CASSFTPKPYEQYF | TRBV5-6 | few | TRBJ2-7 | NA
TGTGCCAGCAGTTATTCCCCCGAGACTAGCGGGGGAAGTGATGAGCAGTTCTTC | CASSYSPETSGGSDEQFF | TRBV27 | NA | TRBJ2-1 | TRBD2
TGTGCCAGCAGTTACTCGCGACAGGACACTGAAGCTTTCTTT | CASSYSRQDTEAFF | TRBV6-6 | NA | TRBJ1-1 | NA
TGTGCCATCAGTGAGGCTGTAGCGGGGGGCCTCTCTGAGCAGTACTTC | CAISEAVAGGLSEQYF | TRBV10-3 | NA | TRBJ2-7 | TRBD2
TGTGCCAGCAGCCCCCGGGGGACTGAAGCTTTCTTT | CASSPRGTEAFF | TRBV27 | few | TRBJ1-1 | NA
TGTGCCAGCAGCCCAACCGGTTCGCCCAACACCGGGGAGCTGTTTTTT | CASSPTGSPNTGELFF | TRBV7-7 | few | TRBJ2-2 | NA
TGTGCCAGCTCACCATCTGGGACAACCCCTAACTATGGCTACACCTTC | CASSPSGTTPNYGYTF | TRBV18 | few | TRBJ1-2 | NA
TGTGCCAGCAGCGTAGCTCCGGTCATGAACACTGAAGCTTTCTTT | CASSVAPVMNTEAFF | TRBV9 | NA | TRBJ1-1 | NA
TGTGCCAGCCCGTCGGGCTACGAGCAGTACTTC | CASPSGYEQYF | TRBV14 | NA | TRBJ2-7 | NA
TGTGCCAGCAGCCCCGAGGCTAGCGGGGTTCAAGAGACCCAGTACTTC | CASSPEASGVQETQYF | TRBV6-4 | few | TRBJ2-5 | TRBD2
TGTGCCAGCAGTGCCGGACAGAACACTGAAGCTTTCTTT | CASSAGQNTEAFF | TRBV6-5 | few | TRBJ1-1 | NA
TGTGCCAGTAGGTACCAGGGTGAACGGGACGAGCAGTACTTC | CASRYQGERDEQYF | TRBV19 | few | TRBJ2-7 | NA
TGTGCCAGCCGAACGGACACCCCGAGCTCCTATAATTCACCCCTCCACTTT | CASRTDTPSSYNSPLHF | TRBV7-8 | few | TRBJ1-6 | NA
TGTGCCAGCAGCTTGGTAACCTCCGAGCAGCCCCAGCATTTT | CASSLVTSEQPQHF | TRBV5-8 | few | TRBJ1-5 | NA
TGTGCCAGCAGTGCAGCCCCGGGAGTCGGGGAGACCCAGTACTTC | CASSAAPGVGETQYF | TRBV6-1 | few | TRBJ2-5 | NA
TGCGCCAGCAGCTCCCGACAGGGCAACTATGGCTACACCTTC | CASSSRQGNYGYTF | TRBV5-1 | NA | TRBJ1-2 | TRBD1
TGTGCCAGTCACCTTGATACAGGGGGCGGCTACACCTTC | CASHLDTGGGYTF | TRBV2 | few | TRBJ1-2 | TRBD1
TGTGCCAGCAGTCAATGGGAGGGGAGTGAAGCTTTCTTT | CASSQWEGSEAFF | TRBV27 | NA | TRBJ1-1 | NA
TGTGCCAGTAGTTGGTGGAATTCCCAGGGTGAGCAGTTCTTC | CASSWWNSQGEQFF | TRBV19 | few | TRBJ2-1 | NA
TGTGCCAGCAGTGGGCGGACAGAGAACACCGGGGAGCTGTTTTTT | CASSGRTENTGELFF | TRBV6-6 | NA | TRBJ2-2 | NA
TGCAGCGCTGGGACTCTCGGCACAGATACGCAGTATTTT | CSAGTLGTDTQYF | TRBV29-1 | NA | TRBJ2-3 | NA
TGTGCCAGCAGTGAAGGAGGGAACTATGGCTACACCTTC | CASSEGGNYGYTF | TRBV2 | few | TRBJ1-2 | NA